The clone carrying this T cell receptor beta chain was counted ten times or more. These data come from a study of blood T cells in healthy people across ages. In germline, CDR1 is SGDLS, CDR2 YYNGEE. The CDR3 has 14 residues. V was clipped by 2 bases and J by 5 bases, with 14 bases between them. The sample, around 10 milliliters of peripheral blood, was drawn from each donor. Next came a second PCR, run for about 7 to 12 cycles, which used a sample-barcoded 5' primer along with a J-beta primer mix. MiXCR, run by TCRdb on the 5' RACE reads, gives a single entry per CDR3 protein. The sample records 450,000 to 700,000 distinct CDR3 sequences, 27% being singletons.

The TCR comes from a woman in her 70s in good health. The specimen was blood. The chain links TRBV9 to TRBJ2-7; D is perhaps TRBD1 (5 bases). For the CDR3, the DNA is TGTGCCAGCAGCGTCTCCGGACACTTCGACGAGCAGTACTTC. Translating it yields CASSVSGHFDEQYF.